This is a list of T cell receptor beta chains from one sample in a study of blood T cell repertoires in COVID-19. The method was immunoSEQ multiplex PCR; TCRdb's version includes in-frame clones alone and lacks a portion of them. The repertoire holds over 450,000 clones, with about 91% as singletons. Material for sequencing was peripheral blood. The receptor set was obtained from a man between 18 and 35 years old with COVID-19, enrolled during active disease. Each CDR3 is given with its conserved first and last residue.

CDR3 length: 18; V gene: TRBV5-8; CDR3 protein: CASSAAWERGGPKDEQFF
CDR3 length: 21; V gene: TRBV6-2/TRBV6-3; CDR3 protein: CASSYPKLVLGSGDEVETQYF
CDR3 length: 13; V gene: TRBV24-1; CDR3 protein: CATSGGGNQPQHF
CDR3 length: 16; V gene: TRBV14; CDR3 protein: CASSPSPGRGNSPLHF
CDR3 length: 16; V gene: TRBV4-1; CDR3 protein: CASSQVQAGHSYEQYF
CDR3 length: 15; V gene: TRBV6-6; CDR3 protein: CASRPSSGAKNIQYF
CDR3 length: 13; V gene: TRBV30; CDR3 protein: CAWSPGTGYGYTF
CDR3 length: 13; V gene: TRBV3-1/TRBV3-2; CDR3 protein: CASSLDRAYEQYF
CDR3 length: 10; V gene: TRBV20-1; CDR3 protein: CATLGEKLFF
CDR3 length: 13; V gene: TRBV28; CDR3 protein: CASAAGVQGEAFF
CDR3 length: 15; V gene: TRBV5-5; CDR3 protein: CASSFPRDTVYEQYF
CDR3 length: 14; V gene: TRBV7-9; CDR3 protein: CASRHSGGLNEQFF
CDR3 length: 14; V gene: TRBV6-6; CDR3 protein: CASSYERGVNEQFF
CDR3 length: 16; V gene: TRBV7-9; CDR3 protein: CASSFLSPSGMETQYF
CDR3 length: 16; V gene: TRBV2; CDR3 protein: CASKGQGDTRGDEQFF
CDR3 length: 14; V gene: TRBV2; CDR3 protein: CASSQDRAIGGYTF
CDR3 length: 15; V gene: TRBV24-1; CDR3 protein: CATHAGTSGRNEQFF
CDR3 length: 18; V gene: TRBV12-5; CDR3 protein: CASGFVLIAGGGTDTQYF
CDR3 length: 16; V gene: TRBV18; CDR3 protein: CASSPTSGGREETQYF
CDR3 length: 15; V gene: TRBV5-1; CDR3 protein: CASSLGGPSTDTQYF
CDR3 length: 14; V gene: TRBV2; CDR3 protein: CASRRVSTNEKLFF
CDR3 length: 16; V gene: TRBV5-1; CDR3 protein: CASSWLGSGETETQYF
CDR3 length: 11; V gene: TRBV5-1; CDR3 protein: CASSSKGELFF